The TCR beta chain described here comes from a study of cytomegalovirus exposure and HLA in healthy donors. The study, taken as a whole, reports: Presence/absence analyses assumed roughly uniform sequencing depth across donors. An apparent linkage of common viral pathogens to several of the most significant clusters emerged in a later analysis. TCR beta chain V- and J-gene trimming was linked, in a later analysis, to a missense variant in DCLRE1C.

The study ran its PCR with 60 Vbeta and 13 Jbeta primers. This table comes from immunoSEQ multiplex PCR, and its TCRdb copy is limited to in-frame clones, with some not included. The table has about 160,000 clones, around three quarters seen once. With respect to this clone: Its specificity is unknown.

The germline V gene encodes CDR1 SEHNR and CDR2 FQNEAQ (reference sequence). V was pared by 6 bases and J by 1 base, with 21 bases between. The CDR3 sequence is 17 residues long. The sequence was obtained from a woman aged 25 to 45 in good health and CMV-seronegative. The chain employs TRBV7-9 and TRBJ1-1; maybe TRBD1 (6 bases). The sample taken for sequencing was PBMCs. This CDR3 is CASRHSGARPGNTEAFF. The CDR3 coding sequence is TGTGCCAGCAGACACTCAGGGGCCCGCCCTGGGAACACTGAAGCTTTCTTT.